The rows below give T cell receptor beta chains drawn from one sample of a study of blood T cell repertoires in COVID-19. Some clones are missing from TCRdb's copy, which holds only in-frame ones; the method was immunoSEQ multiplex PCR. The data contain roughly 280,000 clones, roughly 86% of them singletons. Sequencing was carried out using peripheral blood. The receptors shown here come from a woman aged 55-70 years with COVID-19, enrolled during active disease. CDR3s include the opening cysteine and the closing phenylalanine or tryptophan. The order of the fields is clone size, V gene, D gene, J gene, CDR3 protein, CDR3 DNA. D genes are given only for firm matches. A clone size is listed for some rows: how often the clone was seen (once, few, many), or a class if it is expanded.

.	TRBV3-1/TRBV3-2	.	TRBJ1-5	CASSQDRVSSTQHF	TGTGCCAGCAGCCAAGACCGGGTATCATCGACCCAGCATTTT
.	TRBV27	TRBD2	TRBJ2-7	CASSLTWEGIYEQYF	TGTGCCAGCAGTTTGACCTGGGAGGGTATCTACGAGCAGTACTTC
.	TRBV28	.	TRBJ2-1	CAGGITGNEQFF	TGTGCCGGGGGGATAACGGGCAATGAGCAGTTCTTC
.	TRBV11-2	.	TRBJ2-5	CASSFNGRTPGTQYF	TGTGCCAGCAGCTTTAATGGCAGAACCCCTGGGACCCAGTACTTC
few	TRBV12-3/TRBV12-4	.	TRBJ1-1	CASSFLLLTEAFF	TGTGCCAGCAGTTTTCTCTTACTCACTGAAGCTTTCTTT
.	TRBV7-9	TRBD1	TRBJ1-4	CASSDKQGTNEKLFF	TGTGCCAGCAGTGATAAACAGGGGACTAATGAAAAACTGTTTTTT
.	TRBV6-5	.	TRBJ1-2	CASSYARGRTDYGYTF	TGTGCCAGCAGTTACGCCCGGGGAAGGACTGACTATGGCTACACCTTC
.	TRBV29-1	.	TRBJ1-5	CSVELNSNQPQHF	TGCAGCGTTGAACTAAATAGCAATCAGCCCCAGCATTTT
.	TRBV12-3/TRBV12-4	TRBD1	TRBJ1-2	CASTVLGGQAPLF	TGTGCCAGCACCGTTTTGGGCGGACAGGCCCCTTTATTC
.	TRBV29-1	TRBD1	TRBJ2-7	CSVVPGTGGNEQYF	TGCAGCGTCGTACCGGGAACAGGGGGCAACGAGCAGTACTTC
.	TRBV19	.	TRBJ1-5	CASSRQRDQPQHF	TGTGCCAGTAGTCGACAGCGGGATCAGCCCCAGCATTTT
.	TRBV7-8	TRBD2	TRBJ2-5	CASRPGLAVQETQYF	TGTGCCAGCAGACCGGGACTAGCGGTACAAGAGACCCAGTACTTC
.	TRBV5-6	TRBD1	TRBJ1-2	CASSPLGTGYYGYTF	TGTGCCAGCAGCCCGTTGGGGACAGGGTACTATGGCTACACCTTC
.	TRBV7-9	TRBD1	TRBJ1-1	CASSLDGQGAAEAFF	TGTGCCAGCAGCCTTGATGGACAGGGGGCCGCTGAAGCTTTCTTT
.	TRBV6-5	TRBD2	TRBJ2-7	CASTLAGEGYEQYF	TGTGCCAGCACCCTAGCGGGAGAAGGCTACGAGCAGTACTTC
.	TRBV5-4	TRBD1	TRBJ1-5	CASSPGQGPGQPQHF	TGTGCCAGCAGCCCGGGACAGGGTCCGGGTCAGCCCCAGCATTTT
.	TRBV15	.	TRBJ1-5	CATSTGGRTGNQPQHF	TGTGCCACCAGCACCGGAGGGCGCACAGGTAATCAGCCCCAGCATTTT
once	TRBV3-1/TRBV3-2	.	TRBJ2-5	CASSQDPVRFFAGQETQYF	TGTGCCAGCAGCCAAGATCCAGTAAGGTTTTTTGCGGGACAAGAGACCCAGTACTTC
.	TRBV5-5	TRBD1	TRBJ1-5	CASSLDRGRNQPQHF	TGTGCCAGCAGCCTGGACAGGGGGCGCAATCAGCCCCAGCATTTT
many	TRBV27	.	TRBJ1-4	CASNNSGSHEKLFF	TGTGCCAGCAATAATAGCGGGAGCCATGAAAAACTGTTTTTT
.	TRBV7-9	.	TRBJ2-2	CASSLDSNTGELFF	TGTGCCAGCAGCTTAGACTCGAACACCGGGGAGCTGTTTTTT
.	TRBV19	TRBD1	TRBJ1-4	CASSTPPRTGESEKLFF	TGTGCCAGTAGTACCCCCCCTCGGACAGGGGAGAGTGAAAAACTGTTTTTT
few	TRBV4-1	.	TRBJ2-7	CASRRERDSYEQYF	TGCGCCAGCAGACGGGAGAGGGACAGCTACGAGCAGTACTTC
.	TRBV9	TRBD1	TRBJ1-3	CASSTTGGGNTIYF	TGTGCCAGCAGCACGACAGGGGGAGGAAACACCATATATTTT
.	TRBV27	.	TRBJ2-7	CASRTHTGTTTYF	TGTGCCAGCAGAACTCATACAGGGACCACGACGTACTTC
.	TRBV28	.	TRBJ1-5	CASSFFSSRGQPQHF	TGTGCCAGCAGTTTTTTCAGCTCAAGGGGGCAGCCCCAGCATTTT
.	TRBV5-1	.	TRBJ1-6	CASSLGRRQANSPLHF	TGCGCCAGCAGCTTGGGTCGGCGACAGGCTAATTCACCCCTCCACTTT
.	TRBV7-7	.	TRBJ2-2	CASSTRTGELFF	TGTGCCAGCAGCACACGCACCGGGGAGCTGTTTTTT
.	TRBV28	.	TRBJ1-2	CASSFWGGNYGYTF	TGTGCCAGCAGTTTTTGGGGGGGTAACTATGGCTACACCTTC
.	TRBV6-2/TRBV6-3	.	TRBJ2-5	CASSYRGWETQYF	TGTGCCAGCAGTTATCGGGGGTGGGAGACCCAGTACTTC
.	TRBV30	.	TRBJ2-2	CAWSVQGGHGELFF	TGTGCCTGGAGTGTACAGGGGGGGCACGGGGAGCTGTTTTTT
.	TRBV30	.	TRBJ1-4	CAWSGQTASRQLFF	TGTGCCTGGAGCGGGCAGACAGCGTCTAGGCAACTGTTTTTT
.	TRBV3-1/TRBV3-2	TRBD2	TRBJ2-7	CASSQVGGRGEQYF	TGTGCCAGCAGCCAAGTGGGGGGGAGAGGGGAGCAGTACTTC
.	TRBV19	.	TRBJ1-1	CASSTDSRNTEAFF	TGTGCCAGTAGTACTGACAGTAGGAACACTGAAGCTTTCTTT
once	TRBV5-1	TRBD1	TRBJ2-7	CASSLGATGGSYEQYF	TGCGCCAGCAGCTTGGGAGCCACAGGGGGGTCTTACGAGCAGTACTTC
few	TRBV3-1/TRBV3-2	.	TRBJ1-1	CASSQGGVNTEAFF	TGTGCCAGCAGCCAAGGGGGGGTGAACACTGAAGCTTTCTTT
few	TRBV5-1	.	TRBJ1-1	CASSLGGHNEAFF	TGCGCCAGCAGCTTGGGAGGACACAATGAAGCTTTCTTT
once	TRBV6-2/TRBV6-3	TRBD2	TRBJ2-1	CASSSQTSGLGDEQFF	TGTGCCAGCAGTTCGCAGACTAGCGGGCTTGGCGATGAGCAGTTCTTC
.	TRBV29-1	TRBD2	TRBJ2-6	CSVDAGAGANVLTF	TGCAGCGTTGACGCGGGAGCTGGGGCCAACGTCCTGACTTTC
.	TRBV7-9	.	TRBJ2-2	CASRGKVAGELFF	TGTGCCAGTAGGGGTAAAGTCGCCGGGGAGCTGTTTTTT
.	TRBV4-2	TRBD1	TRBJ1-5	CASSQDWTGGQPQHF	TGTGCCAGCAGCCAAGATTGGACAGGGGGTCAGCCCCAGCATTTT
.	TRBV19	TRBD1	TRBJ1-5	CASNSDRGRAGGNQPQHF	TGTGCCAGTAATAGTGACAGGGGTCGAGCGGGCGGCAATCAGCCCCAGCATTTT
.	TRBV18	.	TRBJ1-1	CASSVDIKNTEAFF	TGTGCCAGCTCCGTGGACATCAAGAACACTGAAGCTTTCTTT
.	TRBV6-2/TRBV6-3	TRBD1	TRBJ2-5	CASSPGQGYQETQYF	TGTGCCAGCAGTCCGGGACAGGGGTACCAAGAGACCCAGTACTTC
.	TRBV28	TRBD1	TRBJ1-5	CASRSRDSGNQPQHF	TGTGCCAGCAGGTCCCGGGACAGTGGGAATCAGCCCCAGCATTTT
.	TRBV6-5	.	TRBJ2-2	CASSYRQITGELFF	TGTGCCAGCAGTTATCGACAAATCACCGGGGAGCTGTTTTTT
.	TRBV7-9	.	TRBJ2-1	CASSPIGAEGWNEQFF	TGTGCCAGCAGCCCCATAGGGGCGGAGGGATGGAATGAGCAGTTCTTC
.	TRBV7-8	.	TRBJ2-7	CASSLAGVIGAHRVAEQYF	TGTGCCAGCAGCTTAGCAGGGGTGATCGGAGCGCATAGGGTGGCCGAGCAGTACTTC